The next 22 T cell receptor beta chains were all read from a single sample in a study of blood T cells in healthy people across ages. Sample-barcoded 5' priming and a J-beta primer mix drove a second PCR of about 7 to 11 cycles. TCRdb reprocessed the 5' RACE reads with MiXCR, giving one entry per CDR3 protein. The table includes roughly 1,500,000 distinct CDR3 sequences, around 42% detected once. The specimen was blood. These receptors all come from a woman aged 18-29 years in good health.

Points on this clonotype: An end of the junction differs from the germline gene, which may be a read error. The chain employs TRBV7-6 and TRBJ2-1; 8 bases match TRBD2. The CDR3 totals 13 residues. In germline, CDR1 is SGHVS, CDR2 FNYEAQ. The CDR3 DNA follows: TGTGCCAGCAGCTTACCTGGACTAGCCGAGCGGTTCTTC. It yields the protein CASSLPGLAERFF.

This clonotype came up many times. V is TRBV6-5 and J is TRBJ2-3; maybe TRBD1 (6 bases). CDR3 size: 16 residues. Germline loops: CDR1 MNHEY, CDR2 SVGAGI. Trimming pared 6 bases from V and 7 bases from J, leaving 23 bases between. The DNA for the CDR3 is TGTGCCAGCAGCCGACGAGTCGAAACAGGGACGAATACGCAGTATTTT. It codes for CASSRRVETGTNTQYF.

The rearrangement uses TRBV29-1 and TRBJ1-4; D not certain. Trimming pared 8 bases from V and 12 bases from J, leaving 7 bases between. Germline V lookup: CDR1 SQVTM, CDR2 ANQGSEA. The CDR3 has 8 residues. This CDR3 is CSPGQLFF. The CDR3, as DNA: TGCAGCCCTGGTCAACTGTTTTTT.

This clonotype has a handful of counts. This chain uses TRBV7-2 with TRBJ2-7; D assignment may be TRBD1 or TRBD2 (5 bases each). This CDR3 has 13 residues. Trimming left V 4 bases short and J 6 bases short, with 13 bases between. The germline gives CDR1 SGHTA, CDR2 FQGNSA. This CDR3 reads CASSYGAASEQYF. The CDR3 nucleotides are TGTGCCAGCAGCTACGGGGCCGCGTCCGAGCAGTACTTC.

This clonotype was found many times. The chain is built from TRBV12-3 or TRBV12-4 and TRBJ2-7; tentatively, D is TRBD1 (6 bases). V was trimmed by 5 bases and J by 3 bases, leaving 11 bases between them. This CDR3 has 13 residues. CDR3 DNA: TGTGCCAGCAGTGTAGGACAGATCTACGAGCAGTACTTC. Its protein is CASSVGQIYEQYF.

This clonotype was counted a few times. V usage is TRBV7-6 and J usage is TRBJ2-1; tentatively, D is TRBD1 or TRBD2 (5 bases each). Looked up from germline, CDR1 is SGHVS and CDR2 is FNYEAQ. V was shortened by 1 base and J by 6 bases, with 10 bases between the two germline ends. This CDR3 has 14 amino acids. CDR3 protein: CASSLDGTGNEQFF. The CDR3 coding sequence is TGTGCCAGCAGCTTAGACGGGACGGGCAATGAGCAGTTCTTC.

Concerning this clonotype itself: A clone one base away is much larger, so this may be a read error. The chain employs TRBV10-3 and TRBJ2-7, with TRBD1 as a possible D gene (6 bases). From germline, CDR1 is ENHRY and CDR2 SYGVKD. The CDR3 is 13 amino acids. In DNA, the CDR3 is TGTGCCGTCAGTGGAGGACAGTCCTACGAGCAGTACTTC. Protein product: CAVSGGQSYEQYF.

The chain uses TRBV15 and TRBJ2-7; TRBD2 matches 9 bases. The germline gives CDR1 LNHNV, CDR2 YYDKDF (reference sequence). The CDR3 contains 13 residues. J was trimmed by 4 bases and V by 5 bases; bases with no gene match: 3. The CDR3 region has the DNA TGTGCCACCAGCGAGACTAGCGGATACGAGCAGTACTTC. Residues: CATSETSGYEQYF.

V is TRBV20-1 and J is TRBJ1-6, with D tentatively TRBD1 (5 bases). Germline CDR1 DFQATT, CDR2 SNEGSKA (reference sequence). V was cut by 0 bases and J by 7 bases, with 16 bases left in between. This CDR3 has 16 amino acids. The CDR3 is CSARDAAAGGNSPLHF. The CDR3 DNA reads as TGCAGTGCTAGAGATGCGGCGGCCGGGGGGAATTCACCCCTCCACTTT.

J is TRBJ1-5 and V is TRBV7-8; D possibly corresponds to TRBD1 (6 bases). The germline gives CDR1 SGHVS, CDR2 FQNEAQ. The germline V and J ends were trimmed by 3 bases and 0 bases, with 12 bases remaining between them. This CDR3 has 16 residues. The CDR3 loop is CASSFRTELSNQPQHF. The CDR3 nucleotides are TGTGCCAGCAGCTTCCGGACAGAACTTAGCAATCAGCCCCAGCATTTT.

The rearrangement joins TRBV6-6 to TRBJ1-4; D unresolved. The CDR3 runs 13 residues. The V end was cut by 8 bases, the J end by 8 bases, with 15 bases between. Germline V gene sequence: CDR1 MNHNY, CDR2 SVGAGI (reference sequence). CDR3 nucleotide sequence: TGTGCCAGCCAAAGAACGGTTAGAGAAAAACTGTTTTTT. Amino acids: CASQRTVREKLFF.

This rearrangement joins TRBV7-2 to TRBJ2-1; a possible D gene is TRBD1 (5 bases). CDR1 is SGHTA and CDR2 is FQGNSA in the germline V gene. The CDR3 totals 15 residues. V gave up 1 base and J gave up 4 bases, with 11 bases separating them. The CDR3 DNA sequence: TGTGCCAGCAGCTTAGTGTGGGGCTTGTACAATGAGCAGTTCTTC. This encodes CASSLVWGLYNEQFF.

V is TRBV6-5 and J is TRBJ2-7; no definite D call. V was pared by 8 bases and J by 5 bases, with 13 bases between. The CDR3 is made up of 12 amino acids. The V gene's germline CDR1 is MNHEY and CDR2 SVGAGI. CDR3 in amino acids: CASGSIGDEQYF. CDR3 DNA: TGTGCCAGCGGGTCTATCGGCGACGAGCAGTACTTC.

This clonotype has a handful of counts. The chain is built from TRBV29-1 and TRBJ1-2; a possible D gene is TRBD1 (6 bases). CDR3 size: 13 residues. Germline V gene lookup returns CDR1 SQVTM and CDR2 ANQGSEA. V lost 6 bases, J lost 8 bases, and 19 bases lay in between. The CDR3, as DNA: TGCAGCGTGGACACCGATCTGGGGGGCGGCTACACCTTC. Translating gives CSVDTDLGGGYTF.

Here the CDR3 reads CASSHAGTGALYGYTF. CDR3 coding DNA: TGTGCCAGCAGCCACGCCGGGACAGGGGCCCTTTATGGCTACACCTTC. The J gene is TRBJ1-2, the V gene TRBV5-6; 10 bases are shared with TRBD1. V lost 4 bases to trimming and J lost 5 bases; unmatched junction nucleotides: 11. Germline CDR1 is SGHDT and CDR2 is YYEEEE. The CDR3 spans 16 residues.

The gene calls are TRBV4-1 and TRBJ2-5; 9 bases are shared with TRBD1. V lost 0 bases, J lost 5 bases, and 4 bases stayed unmatched. CDR1 and CDR2 (germline): MGHRA, YSYEKL. This CDR3 comprises 15 residues. CDR3 protein: CASSQDGTGLETQYF. Here the CDR3 DNA reads TGCGCCAGCAGCCAAGATGGGACAGGGTTGGAGACCCAGTACTTC.

Of note for this clonotype: The junction differs from germline at one of its ends, possibly a read error. The chain has TRBV12-3 or TRBV12-4 and TRBJ2-1, with D unresolved. This CDR3 is 11 amino acids long. The CDR3 is CASSTYSEQFF. In DNA form, the CDR3 reads TGTGCCAGCAGTACTTACAGTGAGCAGTTCTTC.

This clonotype was counted a few times. The rearrangement uses TRBV27 and TRBJ2-7; D unclear. Trimming took off 4 bases at V and 5 bases at J, with 9 bases between the two ends. The CDR3 totals 12 residues. The germline V gene has CDR1 MNHEY and CDR2 SMNVEV (reference sequence). The chain's CDR3 is CASSSRDNEQYF. CDR3 coding DNA: TGTGCCAGCAGTTCGAGAGATAACGAGCAGTACTTC.

This clonotype was counted a few times. The J gene is TRBJ2-5, the V gene TRBV29-1; D remains unclear. This CDR3 is built from 12 residues. Trimming took 7 bases from V and 11 from J, leaving 20 bases between them. Germline V CDR1 and CDR2: SQVTM, ANQGSEA. CDR3 loop: CSGLHLGYEQYF. CDR3 nucleotide sequence: TGCAGCGGACTCCATTTGGGATATGAGCAGTACTTC.

As for this clonotype: Relative to the germline gene, one junction end is altered; a read error may explain this. The V gene is TRBV3-1, the J gene TRBJ2-1; TRBD2 is a possible D gene (6 bases). The germline V gene has CDR1 LGHDT and CDR2 YNNKEL (reference sequence). The CDR3 has 13 residues. CDR3 in amino acids: CASSQYAGNEQFF. The DNA for the CDR3 is TGTGCTAGCAGCCAGTACGCGGGAAATGAGCAGTTCTTC.

This clonotype has just a few counts. The rearrangement uses TRBV7-9 and TRBJ2-3; the match to TRBD1 covers 8 bases. The CDR3 spans 17 residues. Germline CDR1 and CDR2: SEHNR and FQNEAQ (reference sequence). The V segment lost 4 bases and the J segment 6 bases; nucleotides outside the gene matches: 15. The CDR3 sequence: CASSSKDRVKSGDTQYF. In nucleotides, the CDR3 is TGTGCCAGCAGCTCTAAGGACAGGGTTAAATCCGGGGATACGCAGTATTTT. Full variable domain (remainder filled in from reference TRBV7-9 and TRBJ2-3): DTGVSQNPRHKITKRGQNVTFRCDPISEHNRLYWYRQTLGQGPEFLTYFQNEAQLEKSRLLSDRFSAERPKGSFSTLEIQRTEQGDSAMYLCASSSKDRVKSGDTQYFGPGTRLTVL.

This clonotype was seen ten or more times. This rearrangement joins TRBV29-1 to TRBJ2-5; D might be TRBD1 (6 bases). The V end was cut by 0 bases, the J end by 3 bases, with 8 bases between. The CDR3 is made up of 13 amino acids. Per the germline V gene, CDR1 is SQVTM and CDR2 is ANQGSEA. The CDR3 DNA reads TGCAGCGTTGAAGAGACAGGAGAAGAGACCCAGTACTTC. Translation: CSVEETGEETQYF.